Here is one T cell receptor (beta chain) with its context. Patients in Seattle were enrolled during active infection, then followed longitudinally. The data belong to a study of blood T cell repertoires in COVID-19. In the source study's methods: Amplification of reference gene primers provided the estimated nucleated cell counts. Repertoires were generated with immunoSEQ multiplex PCR, while TCRdb's copy carries only in-frame clones and drops some. V and J calls and clone size are those listed in that table; D and trimming were worked out from the DNA. This sample yields 200,000 to 250,000 clones, of which around 80% are seen a single time; about 1.3% belongs to the top ten. V gave up 6 bases and J gave up 4 bases, with 13 bases separating them. The CDR3 runs 14 residues. Germline-derived CDR1 and CDR2 are SNHLY and FYNNEI.

The specimen sequenced was peripheral blood. The TCR was taken from a woman between 25 and 40 years old with COVID-19, enrolled during active disease. The chain uses TRBV2 and TRBJ1-5; maybe TRBD1 (6 bases). CDR3 coding DNA: TGTGCCAGCAGCAGGGACAAAACAAATCAGCCCCAGCATTTT. Its translation: CASSRDKTNQPQHF.